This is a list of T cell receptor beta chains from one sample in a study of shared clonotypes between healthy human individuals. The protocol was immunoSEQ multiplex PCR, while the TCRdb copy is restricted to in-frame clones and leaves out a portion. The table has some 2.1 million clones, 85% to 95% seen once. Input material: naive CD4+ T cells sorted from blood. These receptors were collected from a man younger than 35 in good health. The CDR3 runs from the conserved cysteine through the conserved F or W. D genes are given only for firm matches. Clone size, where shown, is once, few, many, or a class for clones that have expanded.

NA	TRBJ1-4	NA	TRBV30	CAWNPGSNEKLFF	TGTGCCTGGAACCCCGGATCTAATGAAAAACTGTTTTTT
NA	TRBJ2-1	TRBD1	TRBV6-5	CASRRGPYEQFF	TGTGCCAGCAGGAGGGGGCCATATGAGCAGTTCTTC
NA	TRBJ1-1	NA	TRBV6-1	CASKGGWNTEAFF	TGTGCCAGCAAGGGGGGTTGGAACACTGAAGCTTTCTTT
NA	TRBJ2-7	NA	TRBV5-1	CASTLGVSYEQYF	TGCGCCAGCACCCTCGGGGTTTCCTACGAGCAGTACTTC
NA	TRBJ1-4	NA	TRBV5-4	CASSEGRTSSEKLFF	TGTGCCAGCAGCGAGGGACGGACTTCAAGCGAAAAACTGTTTTTT
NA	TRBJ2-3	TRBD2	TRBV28	CASSFPYRRTSGRRSSTDTQYF	TGTGCCAGCAGTTTCCCATATCGTCGGACTAGCGGGCGTCGCTCTAGCACAGATACGCAGTATTTT
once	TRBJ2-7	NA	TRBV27	CASSRTGWEQYF	TGTGCCAGCAGTCGAACGGGTTGGGAGCAGTACTTC
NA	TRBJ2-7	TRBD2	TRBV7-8	CASSRVAGDTYAQYF	TGTGCCAGCAGCCGAGTAGCGGGTGACACCTACGCGCAGTACTTC
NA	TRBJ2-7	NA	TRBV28	CASSSTTLGRTEQYF	TGTGCCAGCAGCTCGACAACCCTTGGCCGGACCGAGCAGTACTTC
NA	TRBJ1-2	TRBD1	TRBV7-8	CASSLALHRGMRGYTF	TGTGCCAGCAGCTTAGCGCTTCACAGGGGAATGAGAGGCTACACCTTC
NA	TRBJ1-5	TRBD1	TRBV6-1	CASTPGQFNQPQHF	TGTGCCAGCACTCCGGGACAGTTCAATCAGCCCCAGCATTTT
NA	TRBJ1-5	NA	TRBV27	CASSPAVSNQPQHF	TGTGCCAGCAGCCCCGCGGTGAGCAATCAGCCCCAGCATTTT
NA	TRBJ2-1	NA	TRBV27	CASSFAGALSNEQFF	TGTGCCAGCAGTTTCGCGGGGGCCTTGAGCAATGAGCAGTTCTTC
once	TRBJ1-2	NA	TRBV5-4	CASSLLTTSNYGYTF	TGTGCCAGCAGCTTGCTGACCACGTCGAACTATGGCTACACCTTC
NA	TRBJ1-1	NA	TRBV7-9	CASSLGEVGRTEAFF	TGTGCCAGCAGCTTGGGGGAGGTGGGGAGGACTGAAGCTTTCTTT
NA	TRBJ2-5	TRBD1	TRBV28	CASSWADRGLETQYF	TGTGCCAGCAGCTGGGCCGACAGGGGGCTAGAGACCCAGTACTTC
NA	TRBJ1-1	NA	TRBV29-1	CSGAGGTEAFF	TGCAGCGGCGCGGGTGGCACTGAAGCTTTCTTT
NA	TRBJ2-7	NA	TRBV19	CASSGRPPKAYEQYF	TGTGCCAGTAGCGGACGGCCACCCAAGGCCTACGAGCAGTACTTC
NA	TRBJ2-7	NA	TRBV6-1	CASSVVPQGPYEQYF	TGTGCCAGCAGTGTAGTACCCCAGGGGCCCTACGAGCAGTACTTC
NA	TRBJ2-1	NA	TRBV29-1	CSVEDLVGPLGYNEQFF	TGCAGCGTTGAAGATCTGGTTGGGCCCCTGGGGTACAATGAGCAGTTCTTC
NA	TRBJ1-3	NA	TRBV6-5	CASSYGASAGNTIYF	TGTGCCAGCAGTTACGGGGCATCAGCTGGAAACACCATATATTTT
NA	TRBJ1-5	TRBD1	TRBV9	CASSVAGGQPQHF	TGTGCCAGCAGCGTAGCAGGGGGTCAGCCCCAGCATTTT
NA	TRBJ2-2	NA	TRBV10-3	CAIRSRGTGELFF	TGTGCCATCAGGAGTCGTGGCACCGGGGAGCTGTTTTTT
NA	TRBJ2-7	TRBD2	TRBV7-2	CASSPWKTSAYEQYF	TGTGCCAGCAGCCCTTGGAAGACTAGCGCCTACGAGCAGTACTTC
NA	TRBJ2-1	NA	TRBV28	CATLRGLNNEQFF	TGTGCCACCCTCAGGGGTCTGAACAATGAGCAGTTCTTC
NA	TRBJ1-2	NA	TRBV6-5	CASSYSRGNGYTF	TGTGCCAGCAGTTACTCGAGGGGGAATGGCTACACCTTC
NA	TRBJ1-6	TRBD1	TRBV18	CASSRDRGTSPLHF	TGTGCCAGCTCACGGGACAGGGGGACTTCACCCCTCCACTTT
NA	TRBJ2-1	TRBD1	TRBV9	CASSWAWDSSYNEQFF	TGTGCCAGCAGTTGGGCGTGGGACAGCTCCTACAATGAGCAGTTCTTC
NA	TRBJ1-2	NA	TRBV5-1	CASSPGHPNYGYTF	TGCGCCAGCAGCCCTGGACATCCCAACTATGGCTACACCTTC
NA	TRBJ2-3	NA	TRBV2	CASGKGPDTQYF	TGTGCCAGCGGGAAAGGCCCAGATACGCAGTATTTT
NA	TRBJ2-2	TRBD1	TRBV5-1	CASSLAGTDNTGELFF	TGCGCCAGCAGCTTGGCCGGGACAGACAACACCGGGGAGCTGTTTTTT
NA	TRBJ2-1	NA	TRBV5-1	CASSLQPNNEQFF	TGCGCCAGCAGCTTGCAACCGAACAATGAGCAGTTCTTC
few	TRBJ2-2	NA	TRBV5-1	CASSLAGQNTGELFF	TGCGCCAGCAGCTTGGCCGGTCAGAACACCGGGGAGCTGTTTTTT
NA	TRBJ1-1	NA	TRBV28	CATHGGQNTEAFF	TGTGCCACCCATGGTGGGCAGAACACTGAAGCTTTCTTT
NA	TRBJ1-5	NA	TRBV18	CASSSQGDQPQHF	TGTGCCAGCTCATCCCAGGGAGATCAGCCCCAGCATTTT
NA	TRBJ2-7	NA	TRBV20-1	CSAHVPGEQYF	TGCAGTGCTCACGTCCCTGGGGAGCAGTACTTC
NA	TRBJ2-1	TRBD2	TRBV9	CASSVSGLSSYNEQFF	TGTGCCAGCAGCGTTAGCGGGCTGAGCTCCTACAATGAGCAGTTCTTC
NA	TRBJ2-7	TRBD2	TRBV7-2	CASSLGLDLYEQYF	TGTGCCAGCAGCCTGGGACTAGATCTCTACGAGCAGTACTTC
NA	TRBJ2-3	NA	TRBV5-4	CASSLALTGTAHDTQYF	TGTGCCAGCAGCTTGGCCCTCACGGGGACCGCACACGATACGCAGTATTTT
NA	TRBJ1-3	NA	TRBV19	CASSIGRVGGNTIYF	TGTGCCAGTAGTATAGGAAGGGTCGGCGGAAACACCATATATTTT
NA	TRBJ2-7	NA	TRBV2	CASSETNGGEQYF	TGTGCCAGCAGTGAAACCAATGGAGGCGAGCAGTACTTC
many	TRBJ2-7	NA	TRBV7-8	CASRTTGLYEQYF	TGTGCCAGCAGAACGACAGGACTCTACGAGCAGTACTTC
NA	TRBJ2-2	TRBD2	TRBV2	CASISGGLNTGELFF	TGTGCCAGCATTAGCGGGGGGCTTAACACCGGGGAGCTGTTTTTT
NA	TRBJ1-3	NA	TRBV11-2	CASSLFSGAPGNTIYF	TGTGCCAGCAGCTTATTTTCGGGGGCGCCTGGAAACACCATATATTTT
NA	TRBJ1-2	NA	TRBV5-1	CASSLQGHGYTF	TGCGCCAGCAGCTTGCAGGGGCACGGCTACACCTTC
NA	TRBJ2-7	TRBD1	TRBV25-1	CASSAPEGTGIHEQYF	TGTGCCAGCAGTGCCCCCGAGGGGACAGGGATACACGAGCAGTACTTC
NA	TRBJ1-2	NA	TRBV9	CASSVAIQEPYGYTF	TGTGCCAGCAGCGTAGCAATCCAGGAACCCTATGGCTACACCTTC
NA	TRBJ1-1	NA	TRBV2	CASKQNTEAFF	TGTGCCAGCAAACAGAACACTGAAGCTTTCTTT
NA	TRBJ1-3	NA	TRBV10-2	CASSEFGGNTIYF	TGCGCCAGCAGTGAGTTCGGGGGAAACACCATATATTTT
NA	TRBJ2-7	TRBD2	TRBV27	CASRNTLAVGYEQYF	TGTGCCAGCAGGAACACACTAGCGGTTGGCTACGAGCAGTACTTC
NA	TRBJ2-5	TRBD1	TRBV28	CASSSSGTGGETQYF	TGTGCCAGCAGTTCATCCGGGACAGGGGGAGAGACCCAGTACTTC
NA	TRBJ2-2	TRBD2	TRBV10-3	CAISEQGLAGGGGELFF	TGTGCCATCAGTGAGCAAGGACTAGCGGGAGGCGGCGGGGAGCTGTTTTTT
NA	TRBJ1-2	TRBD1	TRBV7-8	CASSPGDRGGYGYTF	TGTGCCAGCAGCCCCGGAGACAGGGGTGGCTATGGCTACACCTTC
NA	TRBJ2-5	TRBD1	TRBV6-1	CASKGQGARETQYF	TGTGCCAGCAAAGGACAGGGGGCGCGAGAGACCCAGTACTTC
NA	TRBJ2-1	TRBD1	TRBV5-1	CASSSGTGSNEQFF	TGCGCCAGCAGCTCCGGGACAGGGAGCAATGAGCAGTTCTTC